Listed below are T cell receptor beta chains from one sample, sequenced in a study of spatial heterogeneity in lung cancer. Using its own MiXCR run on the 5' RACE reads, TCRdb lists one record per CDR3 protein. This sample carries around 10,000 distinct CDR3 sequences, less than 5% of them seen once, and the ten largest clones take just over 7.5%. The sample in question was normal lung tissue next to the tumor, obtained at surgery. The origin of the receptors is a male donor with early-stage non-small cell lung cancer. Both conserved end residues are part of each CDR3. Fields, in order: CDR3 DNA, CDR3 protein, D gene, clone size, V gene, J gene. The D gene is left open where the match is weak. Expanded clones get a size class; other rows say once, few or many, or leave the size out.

TGTGCCAGCAGTAACAGGGGAAGCGAGCAGTACTTC,CASSNRGSEQYF,TRBD1,many,TRBV6-2/TRBV6-3,TRBJ2-7
TGTGCCAGCAGTGAATGGGGCTCCGGGGAGCTGTTTTTT,CASSEWGSGELFF,.,few,TRBV2,TRBJ2-2
TGCAGTGCCCTACTTGATGGGCGGATCGATTCACCCCTCCACTTT,CSALLDGRIDSPLHF,.,many,TRBV20-1,TRBJ1-6
TGTGCCACCAGTGATAGCACAGATACGCAGTATTTT,CATSDSTDTQYF,.,many,TRBV24-1,TRBJ2-3
TGTGCCAGCAGGGGCAGGCGAGAGCAGTACTTC,CASRGRREQYF,.,many,TRBV28,TRBJ2-7
TGTGCCAGCAGTAATGAAAACAGGATGAACACTGAAGCTTTCTTT,CASSNENRMNTEAFF,.,few,TRBV12-3/TRBV12-4,TRBJ1-1
TGTGCCAGCAGCTCCGCCGGGGTAGCCAAAAACATTCAGTACTTC,CASSSAGVAKNIQYF,.,many,TRBV11-2,TRBJ2-4
TGTGCCAGCAAGGGACAATCATCCTACGAGCAGTACTTC,CASKGQSSYEQYF,.,few,TRBV27,TRBJ2-7
TGTGCCAGCAGCTTAGCGGCGGGAGCCTTACTGACTTTC,CASSLAAGALLTF,TRBD2,many,TRBV7-9,TRBJ2-6
TGCGCCAGCAGCCAGTCAGAGGGGGACTCCTACAATGAGCAGTTCTTC,CASSQSEGDSYNEQFF,.,.,TRBV4-1,TRBJ2-1
TGTGCCAGCAGTATCCGAACTAGCGGGAGGGCCGGGGAGCTGTTTTTT,CASSIRTSGRAGELFF,TRBD2,medium-sized,TRBV12-3/TRBV12-4,TRBJ2-2
TGTGCCAGCAGCCTCCCTGGACTAGCGGGGGCTACGCAGTATTTT,CASSLPGLAGATQYF,TRBD2,many,TRBV7-9,TRBJ2-3
TGTGCCAGCAGCCGACAGGGGGACAATTCACCCCTCCACTTT,CASSRQGDNSPLHF,TRBD1,many,TRBV7-9,TRBJ1-6
TGTGCCAGCACTAACGGATTCTATGGCTACACCTTC,CASTNGFYGYTF,.,few,TRBV25-1,TRBJ1-2
TGCAGTGCTAGAGATTCCCAGCGGGGGGGTGATACGCAGTATTTT,CSARDSQRGGDTQYF,TRBD2,medium-sized,TRBV20-1,TRBJ2-3
TGCAGTGCTAGAGATCCCGCGGGAGAGTACTCCTACAATGAGCAGTTCTTC,CSARDPAGEYSYNEQFF,TRBD2,many,TRBV20-1,TRBJ2-1
TGTGCCAGCAGCTTAGGCCGGGACTCCTCCATTCAGTACTTC,CASSLGRDSSIQYF,.,many,TRBV13,TRBJ2-4
TGCAGTGCTAGGAGGCAGAGTAGCTCCTACGAGCAGTACTTC,CSARRQSSSYEQYF,.,many,TRBV20-1,TRBJ2-7
TGTGCCAGCAGTTACTTAGTAACCTCTATGCGGGAGCTGTTTTTT,CASSYLVTSMRELFF,.,.,TRBV6-2/TRBV6-3,TRBJ2-2
TGTGCCAGCAGCCCTACAAGCGATTACAGGAACACCGGGGAGCTGTTTTTT,CASSPTSDYRNTGELFF,.,many,TRBV3-1,TRBJ2-2
TGTGCCAGCAGCTCCTTTAGCGGTGGGTCCTACAATGAGCAGTTCTTC,CASSSFSGGSYNEQFF,.,medium-sized,TRBV25-1,TRBJ2-1
TGTGCCAGCAGTTTCCCGAGAGGCGGTAGCACAGATACGCAGTATTTT,CASSFPRGGSTDTQYF,.,few,TRBV28,TRBJ2-3
TGTGCCAGCAGCTTAAGGGTGGAGACCCAGTACTTC,CASSLRVETQYF,.,many,TRBV7-6,TRBJ2-5
TGTGCCAGCATTAAAGGTTGGGCAGGGAGCCGGGACACTGAAGCTTTCTTT,CASIKGWAGSRDTEAFF,.,many,TRBV6-1,TRBJ1-1
TGTGCCAGCAGCAACGGGGACCGAGGCATAAGCTATGGCTACACCTTC,CASSNGDRGISYGYTF,.,few,TRBV9,TRBJ1-2
TGTGCCAGCACCAGGGAGGAGCAGGCAAATGAGCAGTTCTTC,CASTREEQANEQFF,.,medium-sized,TRBV2,TRBJ2-1
TGCGCCAGCAGCCAAGCGGACTTCACAGATACGCAGTATTTT,CASSQADFTDTQYF,.,medium-sized,TRBV4-3,TRBJ2-3
TGTGCCAGCAGCTCCTCGGGGGCCGCATACACAGATACGCAGTATTTT,CASSSSGAAYTDTQYF,.,many,TRBV13,TRBJ2-3
TGTGCCAGCAGCAGCGGGACAGACCGCTATGGCTACACCTTC,CASSSGTDRYGYTF,TRBD1,medium-sized,TRBV5-5,TRBJ1-2
TGTGCCAGCTCAAAGCAGGAGGACTCCTACGAGCAGTACTTC,CASSKQEDSYEQYF,.,many,TRBV18,TRBJ2-7
TGTGCCAGCAGTTTAAACCCTAGCGGGATCTACAATGAGCAGTTCTTC,CASSLNPSGIYNEQFF,TRBD2,many,TRBV12-3/TRBV12-4,TRBJ2-1
TGCAGTGCAACCGGGACCCATAGTGGGGCTGAAAAACTGTTTTTT,CSATGTHSGAEKLFF,.,medium-sized,TRBV20-1,TRBJ1-4
TGCAGTGCTAGAGACCTAGCGGGGGACCAAGGGTCGCAGTATTTT,CSARDLAGDQGSQYF,TRBD2,many,TRBV20-1,TRBJ2-3
TGTGCCTGGAGATACGGGTCTGGCGGGGAGCTGTTTTTT,CAWRYGSGGELFF,.,many,TRBV30,TRBJ2-2
TGTGCCAGCAGCTTCTCCGGGACCGCCGGCGAAAAACTGTTTTTT,CASSFSGTAGEKLFF,.,many,TRBV7-6,TRBJ1-4
TGTGCCAGCAGTTTTTCGAGGCAGCCCCAGCATTTT,CASSFSRQPQHF,.,many,TRBV12-3/TRBV12-4,TRBJ1-5
TGTGCCACCATGCGGGGGGACACTGAAGCTTTCTTT,CATMRGDTEAFF,.,medium-sized,TRBV2,TRBJ1-1
TGTGCCAGCAGCTCTAGGGGGGGGGTAGCCAAAAACATTCAGTACTTC,CASSSRGGVAKNIQYF,.,many,TRBV7-9,TRBJ2-4
TGTGCCAGCAGTCCCGGACAGGGAAGCAATCAGCCCCAGCATTTT,CASSPGQGSNQPQHF,TRBD1,many,TRBV6-6,TRBJ1-5
TGTGCCAGCAGTTTATACAGGAACACTGAAGCTTTCTTT,CASSLYRNTEAFF,.,many,TRBV12-3/TRBV12-4,TRBJ1-1
TGCGCCAGCACTCCTGGACAGGAGGTCAGTGAGCAGTTCTTC,CASTPGQEVSEQFF,TRBD1,.,TRBV12-3/TRBV12-4,TRBJ2-1
TGCAGCGCCCCTCCCGGGACTGCGGGAAGTGAGCAGTTCTTC,CSAPPGTAGSEQFF,.,many,TRBV29-1,TRBJ2-1
TGTGCCAGCACCCCACTACGGGACGGCACTGAAGCTTTCTTT,CASTPLRDGTEAFF,.,many,TRBV6-6,TRBJ1-1
TGTGCCACCAGCAGAGAACTAGCGGGGGGGCCGGTGCAAGGTACGCAGTATTTT,CATSRELAGGPVQGTQYF,TRBD2,few,TRBV15,TRBJ2-3
TGTGCCAGCAGCTTGGATCCTAGCCCTCGGACCTTC,CASSLDPSPRTF,.,many,TRBV5-6,TRBJ1-2
TGTGCCAGCAGCTTGGGAGCGAGTCTTAGCACAGATACGCAGTATTTT,CASSLGASLSTDTQYF,.,many,TRBV5-5,TRBJ2-3
TGTGCCAGCAGCAAAGTAGGGACTAGAGGCACCGGGGAGCTGTTTTTT,CASSKVGTRGTGELFF,.,medium-sized,TRBV21-1,TRBJ2-2
TGTGCCAGCAGCTTAGGGGCGGAGTCCTACGAGCAGTACTTC,CASSLGAESYEQYF,.,once,TRBV11-2,TRBJ2-7
TGTGCCAGCAGCTTCCTTCTAGAACGAGGGGATACGCAGTATTTT,CASSFLLERGDTQYF,.,.,TRBV11-2,TRBJ2-3
TGTGCCAGCGCTCGACTTGGAGGCAATCAGCCCCAGCATTTT,CASARLGGNQPQHF,.,many,TRBV28,TRBJ1-5
TGTGCCAGCAGTTTCTATCTAGCGGGTAATCAGCCCCAGCATTTT,CASSFYLAGNQPQHF,.,many,TRBV28,TRBJ1-5
TGTGCCAGCAGCATATATTCCGGGCCACAAGAGACCCAGTACTTC,CASSIYSGPQETQYF,.,.,TRBV11-2,TRBJ2-5
TGCAGTGCTAGAAGTCAGGGGGTCGACGAGCAGTACTTC,CSARSQGVDEQYF,TRBD1,many,TRBV20-1,TRBJ2-7
TGTGCCAGCTCAAATAGCGGGGATTCAGAGACCCAGTACTTC,CASSNSGDSETQYF,TRBD2,many,TRBV12-3/TRBV12-4,TRBJ2-5
TGTGCCAGCAGCGGGACAGGGATACAGCCCCAGCATTTT,CASSGTGIQPQHF,TRBD1,many,TRBV7-2,TRBJ1-5
TGTGCCAGCAGCGGCGGGACAGGGGCCACCGGGGAGCTGTTTTTT,CASSGGTGATGELFF,TRBD1,many,TRBV7-9,TRBJ2-2
TGCAGTGCTAGCCACCGCACCGAGCAGTACTTC,CSASHRTEQYF,.,few,TRBV20-1,TRBJ2-7
TGCAGCGTTGAATACACCACAGATACGCAGTATTTT,CSVEYTTDTQYF,.,medium-sized,TRBV29-1,TRBJ2-3
TGCAGTGCTCCCTACGGGACCAAGGAGACCCAGTACTTC,CSAPYGTKETQYF,.,.,TRBV20-1,TRBJ2-5